One and the same sample provided the 26 T cell receptor beta chains below, sequenced in a study of T cells in Graves' hyperthyroidism and ophthalmopathy (dated by TCRdb to about 2019). Library construction relied on multiplex PCR. TCRdb lists the instrument as Illumina HiSeq 2000. The TCR beta CDR3 regions were amplified from RNA transcripts. The TCR CDR3 was subjected to a first round of RT-PCR using the HTBI primer set and the Qiagen OneStep RT-PCR kit. TCRdb redid the processing of the public reads, applying fastp at Q25 and MiXCR, and retained in-frame beta chains. For every CDR3 protein sequence, its rows merge into one entry that carries the most common genes and DNA. This sample lists more than 300,000 distinct CDR3 sequences; 17% were detected once. Jointly, the top ten make up around a third of the sample. The material sequenced was blood. These receptor sequences come from a woman aged 25-40 years with Graves' hyperthyroidism that later progressed to Graves' ophthalmopathy.

Many counts were recorded for this clonotype. This sequence joins TRBV19 and TRBJ1-2; the D gene is possibly TRBD1 (6 bases). V gave up 4 bases and J gave up 0 bases, with 27 bases separating them. This CDR3 region has 20 residues. The germline gives CDR1 LNHDA, CDR2 SQIVND (reference sequence). CDR3 in DNA: TGTGCCAGTAGTAACCCACCGGGACAACTAGAAACTCTGCCTAACTATGGCTACACCTTC. As protein: CASSNPPGQLETLPNYGYTF. The full variable domain, rest sourced from reference TRBV19 and TRBJ1-2, is DGGITQSPKYLFRKEGQNVTLSCEQNLNHDAMYWYRQDPGQGLRLIYYSQIVNDFQKGDIAEGYSVSREKKESFPLTVTSAQKNPTAFYLCASSNPPGQLETLPNYGYTFGSGTRLTVV.

The gene calls are TRBV9 and TRBJ1-1; TRBD1 might be the D (5 bases). Trimming pared 5 bases from V and 1 base from J, leaving 12 bases between. The CDR3 consists of 14 residues. Germline CDR1 and CDR2: SGDLS and YYNGEE. The CDR3 sequence: CASSPGDPNTEAFF. The CDR3 coding sequence is TGTGCCAGCAGTCCCGGGGACCCGAACACTGAAGCTTTCTTT.

V is TRBV4-2 and J is TRBJ1-6; 7 nucleotides agree with TRBD1. Trimming removed 3 bases from V and 8 bases from J; junction bases left unmatched: 7. Germline loops: CDR1 LGHNA, CDR2 YNFKEQ. This CDR3 region has 15 residues. This chain's CDR3 is CASSQRTGADSPLHF. The CDR3 nucleotides are TGTGCCAGCAGCCAGAGGACAGGCGCCGATTCACCCCTCCACTTT.

This clonotype was detected many times. CDR3 in DNA: TGTGCCAGCAGTTTGGTAGGGGCCAGCGATTCACCCCTCCACTTT. This codes for CASSLVGASDSPLHF. The chain recombines TRBV28 with TRBJ1-6; D possibly corresponds to TRBD1 (5 bases). This CDR3 is 15 amino acids long. Germline lookup yields CDR1 MDHEN and CDR2 SYDVKM. Deletions cut 3 bases from V and 8 bases from J, with 14 bases between.

This clonotype occurred many times. The chain links TRBV18 to TRBJ1-1; no clear D. The V gene's germline CDR1 is KGHSH and CDR2 LQKENI. This CDR3 spans 12 amino acids. With 6 bases removed from V and 6 bases from J, the gap between germline ends came to 11 bases. The DNA of the CDR3 is TGTGCCAGCTCGACGACAATGCCTGAAGCTTTCTTT. Amino acids: CASSTTMPEAFF.

This clonotype was seen repeatedly, ten times or more. The chain combines TRBV12-5 with TRBJ1-1; TRBD1 is a possible D gene (5 bases). There are 16 residues in the CDR3. Germline V gene lookup returns CDR1 LGHNT and CDR2 FRNRAP. Between the trimmed V and J ends, which lost 0 bases and 7 bases, there was a span of 18 bases. The CDR3 is CASGLVLGSRVREAFF. The CDR3, as DNA: TGTGCTAGTGGTTTGGTCCTCGGAAGCAGGGTGCGTGAAGCTTTCTTT.

This clonotype showed up many times. The rearrangement uses TRBV6-1 and TRBJ2-2, with 8 bases identical to TRBD1. V gave up 10 bases and J gave up 1 base; unmatched junction bases: 8. This CDR3 is built from 15 residues. Per the germline V gene, CDR1 is MNHNS and CDR2 is SASEGT. The CDR3 DNA follows: TGTGCCACCGAGCGGACAGGGCGGAACACCGGGGAGCTGTTTTTT. This translates into CATERTGRNTGELFF.

A remark on this clonotype: A single base separates this from a much larger clone, so it may be a read error. This chain uses TRBV6-1 with TRBJ2-5; possible D gene TRBD2, 5 bases. Germline CDR1 and CDR2: MNHNS and SASEGT. The CDR3 sequence is 16 residues long. The CDR3 protein is CASSESVVGGQGTQYF. The CDR3 DNA follows: TGTGCCAGCAGTGAAAGCGTGGTTGGCGGGCAAGGGACCCAGTACTTC.

At least ten counts were recorded for this clonotype. The rearrangement links TRBV20-1 to TRBJ2-7; 9 nucleotides line up with TRBD2. CDR1 is DFQATT, CDR2 SNEGSKA, per germline (reference sequence). The CDR3 spans 15 residues. The junction had 9 bases not matched to a gene; V was cut back by 5 bases and J by 1 base. The CDR3 here is CSAPSGGGASYEQYF. CDR3 DNA: TGCAGTGCTCCATCGGGCGGGGGGGCGTCCTACGAGCAGTACTTC.

This clonotype has ten or more counts. The chain has TRBV19 and TRBJ1-2; perhaps TRBD1 as D (6 bases). Trimming took 6 bases from V and 8 from J, leaving 16 bases between them. The CDR3 sequence is 13 residues long. Germline values: CDR1 LNHDA, CDR2 SQIVND (reference sequence). Written as DNA, the CDR3 is TGTGCCAGTAGCACGGGGGGGGCCGGCGGCTACACCTTC. This translates into CASSTGGAGGYTF. Together with reference TRBV19 and TRBJ1-2, the CDR3 gives the full variable domain: DGGITQSPKYLFRKEGQNVTLSCEQNLNHDAMYWYRQDPGQGLRLIYYSQIVNDFQKGDIAEGYSVSREKKESFPLTVTSAQKNPTAFYLCASSTGGAGGYTFGSGTRLTVV.

This clonotype was observed at least ten times. V usage is TRBV2 and J usage is TRBJ1-1, with D perhaps TRBD1 (6 bases). The length of the CDR3 is 17 residues. Germline V gives CDR1 SNHLY, CDR2 FYNNEI. Trimming cost V 6 bases and J 8 bases, with 28 bases left between them. In DNA, the CDR3 is TGTGCCAGCAGCCCGATCCAACTAAGGACAGTTCCCGCGGAAGCTTTCTTT. Protein: CASSPIQLRTVPAEAFF.

This clonotype was seen at least ten times. The chain couples TRBV29-1 to TRBJ1-2, with a possible D match to TRBD1 (6 bases). The germline V gene encodes CDR1 SQVTM and CDR2 ANQGSEA. This CDR3 region has 17 residues. V shed 3 bases and J shed 4 bases, with 24 bases lying between them. This CDR3 is CSVEDYRDPESPYGYTF. In DNA form, the CDR3 reads TGCAGCGTTGAGGATTACAGGGACCCTGAGTCCCCCTATGGCTACACCTTC.

This clonotype has a count of ten or more. The rearrangement links TRBV20-1 to TRBJ2-5; TRBD2 matches at 8 bases. The junction had 18 bases not matched to a gene; V was cut back by 5 bases and J by 4 bases. CDR1 is DFQATT, CDR2 SNEGSKA, per germline (reference sequence). CDR3 length: 17 amino acids. The CDR3 loop is CSAHNIAWSSGRETQYF. The CDR3 DNA is TGCAGTGCTCACAATATTGCGTGGTCCAGCGGGAGAGAGACCCAGTACTTC.

This chain links TRBV28 with TRBJ1-4, with D possibly matching TRBD1 (6 bases). Germline V gene data show CDR1 as MDHEN and CDR2 as SYDVKM. The germline V and J ends were trimmed by 3 bases and 2 bases, with 10 bases remaining between them. The CDR3 length is 15 residues. The CDR3 DNA is TGTGCCAGCAGTTTGAGGGGGGATACTAATGAAAAACTGTTTTTT. It specifies CASSLRGDTNEKLFF. The complete variable domain, with remaining parts taken from reference TRBV28 and TRBJ1-4, reads DVKVTQSSRYLVKRTGEKVFLECVQDMDHENMFWYRQDPGLGLRLIYFSYDVKMKEKGDIPEGYSVSREKKERFSLILESASTNQTSMYLCASSLRGDTNEKLFFGSGTQLSVL.

CDR3 coding DNA: TGCAGCGTTGAAGATCCCCGGAAACTGTTGAATGAGCAGTTCTTC. It codes for CSVEDPRKLLNEQFF. The chain has TRBV29-1 and TRBJ2-1; D ambiguous. CDR1 and CDR2 from the germline V gene are SQVTM and ANQGSEA. Trimming removed 0 bases from V and 7 bases from J, with 16 bases in between. The CDR3 length is 15 residues.

The chain has TRBV12-3 or TRBV12-4 and TRBJ2-7; no clear D gene. This CDR3 comprises 16 residues. V was cut by 3 bases and J by 2 bases, with 17 bases left in between. The CDR3 is CASSLTGPPLAYEQYV. The CDR3 region has the DNA TGTGCCAGCAGTTTGACTGGACCCCCACTCGCCTACGAGCAGTACGTC.

Concerning this clonotype: Possible read error: a much larger clone is one base away. Given the absence of the conserved phenylalanine or tryptophan at the CDR3 end, a read error is likely. The chain recombines TRBV6-9 with TRBJ1-2; 7 nucleotides line up with TRBD1. This CDR3 region has 14 residues. Germline V gene sequence: CDR1 MNHGY, CDR2 SVAAGI. J gave up 3 bases and V 4 bases, and 5 bases lay outside the gene matches. CDR3 amino acids: CASSSRQGHYGYTL. In nucleotides, the CDR3 is TGTGCCAGCAGTTCACGACAGGGCCACTATGGCTACACCCTC.

In this sample, this clonotype turned up a few times. This chain connects TRBV6-1 to TRBJ2-6, with unresolved D. The V gene lost 4 bases and the J gene lost 0 bases, with 7 bases spanning the gap. The CDR3 is made up of 15 amino acids. Germline values: CDR1 MNHNS, CDR2 SASEGT. Here the CDR3 DNA reads TGTGCCAGCAGTGTACAGACCTCTGGGGCCAACGTCCTGACTTTC. Translation gives CASSVQTSGANVLTF.

There are a few counts of this clonotype. V is TRBV28 and J is TRBJ2-3, with a weak D call TRBD2 (6 bases). Germline assignment: CDR1 MDHEN and CDR2 SYDVKM. V shed 5 bases and J shed 0 bases, with 18 bases lying between them. There are 17 residues in the CDR3. CDR3 bases: TGTGCCAGCAGTACCTCTTTGGAACTAGCTAGCACAGATACGCAGTATTTT. Amino acids: CASSTSLELASTDTQYF.

The chain carries TRBV30 and TRBJ1-1; 9 nucleotides align to TRBD1. The germline CDR1 and CDR2 sequences are GTSNPN and SVGIG (reference sequence). The CDR3 runs to 14 residues. Here the CDR3 reads CASTGGPSNTEAFF. The DNA of the CDR3 is TGTGCTTCCACAGGGGGCCCGTCGAACACTGAAGCTTTCTTT. The complete variable domain, with remaining parts taken from reference TRBV30 and TRBJ1-1, reads SQTIHQWPATLVQPVGSPLSLECTVEGTSNPNLYWYRQAAGRGLQLLFYSVGIGQISSEVPQNLSASRPQDRQFILSSKKLLLSDSGFYLCASTGGPSNTEAFFGQGTRLTVV.

This clonotype was detected ten times or more. The chain joins TRBV27 to TRBJ2-7, with D perhaps matching TRBD2 (5 bases). Trimming pared 8 bases from V and 9 bases from J, leaving 26 bases between. CDR3 length: 15 amino acids. From germline, CDR1 is MNHEY and CDR2 SMNVEV (reference sequence). The CDR3 nucleotides are TGTGCCAGCCGCGCTACTGAGGGATACACAACGCGGCAGTACTTC. This sequence encodes CASRATEGYTTRQYF.

This clonotype came up many times. This chain joins TRBV19 and TRBJ2-1; 14 positions agree with TRBD2. The V and J ends lost 7 bases and 8 bases, in that order; junction bases with no gene match: 4. The CDR3 extends over 14 amino acids. CDR1 and CDR2 (germline): LNHDA, SQIVND (reference sequence). The chain's CDR3 is CASTVGLAGDEQFF. CDR3 nucleotides: TGTGCCAGTACCGTGGGACTAGCGGGGGATGAGCAGTTCTTC. The full variable domain, rest sourced from reference TRBV19 and TRBJ2-1, is DGGITQSPKYLFRKEGQNVTLSCEQNLNHDAMYWYRQDPGQGLRLIYYSQIVNDFQKGDIAEGYSVSREKKESFPLTVTSAQKNPTAFYLCASTVGLAGDEQFFGPGTRLTVL.

This clonotype has at least ten counts. The chain carries TRBV5-1 and TRBJ1-1; D remains ambiguous. Germline V gives CDR1 SGHRS, CDR2 YFSETQ. CDR3 length equals 14 residues. V was clipped by 0 bases and J by 1 base, with 7 bases between them. The CDR3 sequence is CASSLGPSNTEAFF. CDR3 nucleotide sequence: TGCGCCAGCAGCTTGGGACCGTCGAACACTGAAGCTTTCTTT.

V is TRBV2 and J is TRBJ2-5, with D perhaps matching TRBD2 (6 bases). The CDR3 sequence is 13 residues long. Germline CDR1 and CDR2: SNHLY and FYNNEI. Trimming left V 4 bases short and J 5 bases short, with 11 bases between. The CDR3 loop is CASSGGEVETQYF. The CDR3 bases are TGTGCCAGCAGTGGAGGGGAGGTGGAGACCCAGTACTTC.

The table lists this clonotype with a few counts. A much more abundant neighbour one base away suggests this may be a read error. The chain couples TRBV20-1 to TRBJ2-7, with a weak D call TRBD1 (5 bases). The germline V gene encodes CDR1 DFQATT and CDR2 SNEGSKA (reference sequence). CDR3 length equals 11 residues. This CDR3 is CSARDNYEQHF. DNA for the CDR3: TGCAGTGCTAGGGACAACTACGAGCAGCACTTC.

This clonotype appeared many times. This chain uses TRBV9 with TRBJ2-3, with a weak D call TRBD1 (6 bases). CDR3 length: 15 amino acids. V gave up 4 bases and J gave up 0 bases, with 12 bases separating them. The germline V gene has CDR1 SGDLS and CDR2 YYNGEE. The DNA for the CDR3 is TGTGCCAGCAGCTTAGCGACAGGAAGCACAGATACGCAGTATTTT. Protein product: CASSLATGSTDTQYF.